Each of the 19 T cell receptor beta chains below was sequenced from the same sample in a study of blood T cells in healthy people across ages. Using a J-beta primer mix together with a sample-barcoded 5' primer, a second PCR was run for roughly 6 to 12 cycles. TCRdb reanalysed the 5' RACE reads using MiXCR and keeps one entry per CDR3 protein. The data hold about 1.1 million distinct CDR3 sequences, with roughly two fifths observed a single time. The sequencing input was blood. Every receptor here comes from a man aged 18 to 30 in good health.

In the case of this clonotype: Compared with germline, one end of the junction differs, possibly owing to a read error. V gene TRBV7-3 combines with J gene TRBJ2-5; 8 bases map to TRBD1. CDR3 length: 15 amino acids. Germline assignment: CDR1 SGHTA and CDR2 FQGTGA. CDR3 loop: CAGSFETQGVREQYF. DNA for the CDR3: TGTGCCGGCAGCTTTGAAACACAGGGGGTAAGAGAGCAGTACTTC. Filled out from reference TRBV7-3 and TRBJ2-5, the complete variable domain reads GAGVSQTPSNKVTEKGKYVELRCDPISGHTALYWYRQSLGQGPEFLIYFQGTGAADDSGLPNDRFFAVRPEGSVSTLKIQRTERGDSAVYLCAGSFETQGVREQYFGPGTRLLVL.

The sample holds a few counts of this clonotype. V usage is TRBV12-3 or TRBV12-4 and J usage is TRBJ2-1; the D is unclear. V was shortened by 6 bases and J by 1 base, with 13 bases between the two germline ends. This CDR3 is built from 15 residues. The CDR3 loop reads CASRRTDTSYNEQFF. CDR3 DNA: TGTGCCAGCAGACGAACAGATACATCCTACAATGAGCAGTTCTTC.

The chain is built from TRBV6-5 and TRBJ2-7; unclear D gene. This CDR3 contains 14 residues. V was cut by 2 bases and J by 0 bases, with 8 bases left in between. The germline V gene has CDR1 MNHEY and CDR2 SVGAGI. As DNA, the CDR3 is TGTGCCAGCAGTTACGGACGTTCCTCCTACGAGCAGTACTTC. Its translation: CASSYGRSSYEQYF.

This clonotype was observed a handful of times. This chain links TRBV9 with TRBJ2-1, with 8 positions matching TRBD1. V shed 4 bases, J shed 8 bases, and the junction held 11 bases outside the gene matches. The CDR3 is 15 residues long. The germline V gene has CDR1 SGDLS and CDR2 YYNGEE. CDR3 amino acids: CASSSIGTGWYEQFF. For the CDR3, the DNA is TGTGCCAGCAGCTCCATAGGGACAGGCTGGTATGAGCAGTTCTTC.

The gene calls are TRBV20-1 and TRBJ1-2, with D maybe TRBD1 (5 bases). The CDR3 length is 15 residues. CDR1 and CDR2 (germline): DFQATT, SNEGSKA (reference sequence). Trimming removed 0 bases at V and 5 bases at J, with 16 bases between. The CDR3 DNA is TGCAGTGCTAGAGATAAGATGGGACTGTTATATGGCTACACCTTC. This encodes CSARDKMGLLYGYTF.

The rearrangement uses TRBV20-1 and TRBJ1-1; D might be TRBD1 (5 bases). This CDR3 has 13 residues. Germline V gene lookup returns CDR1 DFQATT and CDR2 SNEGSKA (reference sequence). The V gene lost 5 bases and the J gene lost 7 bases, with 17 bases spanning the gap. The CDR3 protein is CSAAPAGRGEAFF. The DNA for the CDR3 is TGCAGTGCTGCCCCCGCAGGGAGGGGTGAAGCTTTCTTT.

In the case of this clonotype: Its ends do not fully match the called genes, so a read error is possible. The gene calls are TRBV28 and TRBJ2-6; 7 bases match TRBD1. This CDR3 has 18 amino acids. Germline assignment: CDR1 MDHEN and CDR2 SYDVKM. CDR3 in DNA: TGTGCCGGCAGTCGAACTCTGACAGGGCTCTATGGGGCCAACGTCCTGACTTTC. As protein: CAGSRTLTGLYGANVLTF.

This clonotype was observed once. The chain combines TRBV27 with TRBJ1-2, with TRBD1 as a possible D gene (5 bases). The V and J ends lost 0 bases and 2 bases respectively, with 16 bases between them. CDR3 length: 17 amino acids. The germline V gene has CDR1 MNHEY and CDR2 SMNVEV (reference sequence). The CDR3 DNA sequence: TGTGCCAGCAGTTTATCAGGCAGGGACGGGCGGAACTATGGCTACACCTTC. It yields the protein CASSLSGRDGRNYGYTF.

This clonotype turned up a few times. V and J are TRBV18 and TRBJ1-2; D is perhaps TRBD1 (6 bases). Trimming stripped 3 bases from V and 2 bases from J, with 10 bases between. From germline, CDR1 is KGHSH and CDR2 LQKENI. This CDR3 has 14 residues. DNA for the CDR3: TGTGCCAGCTCACCCTTACAGGGAAACTATGGCTACACCTTC. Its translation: CASSPLQGNYGYTF.

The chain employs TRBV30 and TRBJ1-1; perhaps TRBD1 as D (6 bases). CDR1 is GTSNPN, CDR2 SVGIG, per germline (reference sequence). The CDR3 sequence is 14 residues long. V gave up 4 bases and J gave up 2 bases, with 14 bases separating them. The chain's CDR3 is CAWIPIGGNTEAFF. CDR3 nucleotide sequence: TGTGCCTGGATCCCTATCGGGGGCAACACTGAAGCTTTCTTT.

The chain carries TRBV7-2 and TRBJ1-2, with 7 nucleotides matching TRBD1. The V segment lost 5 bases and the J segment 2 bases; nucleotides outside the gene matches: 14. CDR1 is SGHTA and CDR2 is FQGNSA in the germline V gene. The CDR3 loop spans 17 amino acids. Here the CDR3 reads CASSLRAGTELNYGYTF. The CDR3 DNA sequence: TGTGCCAGCAGCCTTAGAGCCGGGACAGAATTAAACTATGGCTACACCTTC.

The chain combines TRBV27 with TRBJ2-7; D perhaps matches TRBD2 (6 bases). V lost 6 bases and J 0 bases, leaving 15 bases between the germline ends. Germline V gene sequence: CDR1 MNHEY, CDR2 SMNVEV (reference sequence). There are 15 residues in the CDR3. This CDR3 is CASRPTRTNSYEQYF. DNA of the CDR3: TGTGCCAGCAGGCCGACTAGGACAAACTCCTACGAGCAGTACTTC.

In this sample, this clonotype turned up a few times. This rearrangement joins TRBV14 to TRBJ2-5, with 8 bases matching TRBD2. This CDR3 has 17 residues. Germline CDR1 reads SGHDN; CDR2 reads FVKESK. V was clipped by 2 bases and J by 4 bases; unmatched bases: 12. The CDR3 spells CASSQYLGLVPGETQYF. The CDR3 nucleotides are TGTGCCAGCAGCCAATATTTGGGACTAGTTCCCGGAGAGACCCAGTACTTC.

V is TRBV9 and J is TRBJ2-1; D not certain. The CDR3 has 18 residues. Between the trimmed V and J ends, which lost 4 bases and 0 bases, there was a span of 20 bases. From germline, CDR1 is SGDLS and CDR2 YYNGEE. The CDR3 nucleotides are TGTGCCAGCAGCCTCCGTTTGGGTGCGACTCGCTCCTACAATGAGCAGTTCTTC. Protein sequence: CASSLRLGATRSYNEQFF.

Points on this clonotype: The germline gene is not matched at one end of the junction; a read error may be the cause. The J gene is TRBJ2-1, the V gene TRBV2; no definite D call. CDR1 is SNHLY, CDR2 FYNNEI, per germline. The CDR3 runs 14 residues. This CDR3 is CASGDTDFGDEQFF. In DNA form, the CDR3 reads TGTGCCAGCGGTGATACGGATTTTGGCGATGAGCAGTTCTTC.

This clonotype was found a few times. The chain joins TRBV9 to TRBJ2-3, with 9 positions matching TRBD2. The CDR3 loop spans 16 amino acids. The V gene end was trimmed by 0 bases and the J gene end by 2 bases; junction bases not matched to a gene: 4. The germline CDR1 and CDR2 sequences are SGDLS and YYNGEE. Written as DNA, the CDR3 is TGTGCCAGCAGCGTAGGTAGCGGGGGTTTCACAGATACGCAGTATTTT. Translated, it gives CASSVGSGGFTDTQYF.

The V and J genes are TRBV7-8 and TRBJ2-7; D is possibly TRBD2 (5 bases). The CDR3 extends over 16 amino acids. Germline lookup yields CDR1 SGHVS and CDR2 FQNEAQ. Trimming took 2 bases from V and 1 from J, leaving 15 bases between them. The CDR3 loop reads CASSLSIGRESYEQYF. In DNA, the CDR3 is TGTGCCAGCAGCTTATCCATCGGCCGGGAATCCTACGAGCAGTACTTC.

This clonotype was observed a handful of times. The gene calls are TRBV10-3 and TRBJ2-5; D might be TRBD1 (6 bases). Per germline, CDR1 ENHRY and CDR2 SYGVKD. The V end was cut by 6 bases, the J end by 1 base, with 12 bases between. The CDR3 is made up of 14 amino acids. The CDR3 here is CAISLGQSQETQYF. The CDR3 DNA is TGTGCCATCAGCTTAGGACAGTCCCAAGAGACCCAGTACTTC.

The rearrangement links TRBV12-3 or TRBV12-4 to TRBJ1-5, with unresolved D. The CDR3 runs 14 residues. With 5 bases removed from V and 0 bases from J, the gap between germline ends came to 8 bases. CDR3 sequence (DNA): TGTGCCAGCAGTCCAAGACTTAGCAATCAGCCCCAGCATTTT. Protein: CASSPRLSNQPQHF.